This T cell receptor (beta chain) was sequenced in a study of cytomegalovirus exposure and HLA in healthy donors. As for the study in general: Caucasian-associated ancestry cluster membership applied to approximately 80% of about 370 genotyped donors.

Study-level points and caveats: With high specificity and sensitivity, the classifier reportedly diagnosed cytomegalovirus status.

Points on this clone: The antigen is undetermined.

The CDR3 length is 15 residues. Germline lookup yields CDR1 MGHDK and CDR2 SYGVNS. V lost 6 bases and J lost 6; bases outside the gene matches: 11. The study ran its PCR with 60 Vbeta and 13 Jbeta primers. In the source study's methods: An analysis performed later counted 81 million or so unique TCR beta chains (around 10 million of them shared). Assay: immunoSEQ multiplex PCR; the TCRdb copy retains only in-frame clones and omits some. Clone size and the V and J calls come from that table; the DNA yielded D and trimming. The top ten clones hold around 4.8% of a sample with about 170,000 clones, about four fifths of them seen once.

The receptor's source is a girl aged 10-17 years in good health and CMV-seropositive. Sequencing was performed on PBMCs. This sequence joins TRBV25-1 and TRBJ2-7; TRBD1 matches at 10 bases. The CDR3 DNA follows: TGTGCCAGCAGCGAGGTGGGACAGGGGAAGGCCGAGCAGTACTTC. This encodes CASSEVGQGKAEQYF.